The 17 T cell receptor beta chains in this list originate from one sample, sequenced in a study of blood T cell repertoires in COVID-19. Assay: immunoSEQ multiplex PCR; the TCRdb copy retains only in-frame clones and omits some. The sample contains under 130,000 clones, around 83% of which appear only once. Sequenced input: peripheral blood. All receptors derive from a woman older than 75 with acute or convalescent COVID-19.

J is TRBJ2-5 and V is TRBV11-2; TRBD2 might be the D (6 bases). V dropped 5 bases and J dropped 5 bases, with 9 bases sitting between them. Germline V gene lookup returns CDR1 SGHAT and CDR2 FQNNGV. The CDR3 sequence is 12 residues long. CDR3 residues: CASSPGRETQYF. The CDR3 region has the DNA TGTGCCAGCAGCCCTGGGAGGGAGACCCAGTACTTC.

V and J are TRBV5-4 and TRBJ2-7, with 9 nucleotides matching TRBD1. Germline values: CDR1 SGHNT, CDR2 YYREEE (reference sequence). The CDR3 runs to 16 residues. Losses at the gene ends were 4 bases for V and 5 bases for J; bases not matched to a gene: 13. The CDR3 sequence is CASSPGTGWRLDEQYF. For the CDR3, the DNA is TGTGCCAGCAGCCCTGGGACAGGGTGGAGGTTGGACGAGCAGTACTTC.

DNA for the CDR3: TGTGCCACCAGTGATTCGGGACAGGCAGAGCAGTTCTTC. Translated, it gives CATSDSGQAEQFF. The rearrangement links TRBV24-1 to TRBJ2-1; TRBD1 aligns across 8 bases. Germline V gene lookup returns CDR1 KGHDR and CDR2 SFDVKD. V shed 2 bases, J shed 10 bases, and the junction held 3 bases outside the gene matches. The CDR3 extends over 13 amino acids.

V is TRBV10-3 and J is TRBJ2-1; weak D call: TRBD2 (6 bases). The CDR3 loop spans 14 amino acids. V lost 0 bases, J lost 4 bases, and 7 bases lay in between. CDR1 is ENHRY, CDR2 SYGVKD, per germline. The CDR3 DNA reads TGTGCCATCAGTGAGTCTGCGGGGTACAATGAGCAGTTCTTC. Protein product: CAISESAGYNEQFF.

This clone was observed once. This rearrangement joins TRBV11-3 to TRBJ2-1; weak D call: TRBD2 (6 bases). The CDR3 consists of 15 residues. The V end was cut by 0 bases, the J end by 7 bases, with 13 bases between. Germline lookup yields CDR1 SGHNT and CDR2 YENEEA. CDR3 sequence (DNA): TGTGCCAGCAGCTTAGATTCACTAGCACGGAATGAGCAGTTCTTC. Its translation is CASSLDSLARNEQFF.

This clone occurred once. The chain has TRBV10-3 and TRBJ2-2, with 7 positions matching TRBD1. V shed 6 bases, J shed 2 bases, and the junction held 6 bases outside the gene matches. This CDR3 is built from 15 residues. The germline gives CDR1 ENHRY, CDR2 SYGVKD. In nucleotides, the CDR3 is TGTGCCATCAGGGCCGGGACAGTAAACACCGGGGAGCTGTTTTTT. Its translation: CAIRAGTVNTGELFF.

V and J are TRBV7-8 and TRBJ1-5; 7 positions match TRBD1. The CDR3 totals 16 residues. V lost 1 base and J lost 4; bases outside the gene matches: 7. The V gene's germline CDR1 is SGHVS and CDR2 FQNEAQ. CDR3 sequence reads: CASSLEGAVFNQPQHF. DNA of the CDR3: TGTGCCAGCAGCTTAGAGGGGGCAGTGTTTAATCAGCCCCAGCATTTT.

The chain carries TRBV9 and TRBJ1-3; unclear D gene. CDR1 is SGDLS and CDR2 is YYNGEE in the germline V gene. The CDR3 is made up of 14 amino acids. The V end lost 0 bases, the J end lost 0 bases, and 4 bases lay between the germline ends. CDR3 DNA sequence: TGTGCCAGCAGCGTAGATAGCTCTGGAAACACCATATATTTT. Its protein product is CASSVDSSGNTIYF.

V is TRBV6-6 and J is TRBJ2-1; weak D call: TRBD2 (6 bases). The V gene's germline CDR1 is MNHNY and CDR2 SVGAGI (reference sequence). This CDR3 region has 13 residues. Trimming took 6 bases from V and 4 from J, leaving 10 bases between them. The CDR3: CASSPRGYNEQFF. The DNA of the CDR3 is TGTGCCAGCAGCCCCCGGGGGTACAATGAGCAGTTCTTC.

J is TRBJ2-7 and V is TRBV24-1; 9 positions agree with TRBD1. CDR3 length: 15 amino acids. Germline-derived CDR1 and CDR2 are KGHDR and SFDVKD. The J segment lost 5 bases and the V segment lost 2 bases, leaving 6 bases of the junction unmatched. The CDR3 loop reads CATSDSGQGRNEQYF. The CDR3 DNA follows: TGTGCCACCAGTGATTCGGGACAGGGTCGTAACGAGCAGTACTTC.

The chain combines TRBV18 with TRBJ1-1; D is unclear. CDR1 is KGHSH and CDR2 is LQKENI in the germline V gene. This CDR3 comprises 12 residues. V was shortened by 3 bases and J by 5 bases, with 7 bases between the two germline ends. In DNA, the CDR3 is TGTGCCAGCTCACCTCGGGAGACTGAAGCTTTCTTT. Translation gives CASSPRETEAFF.

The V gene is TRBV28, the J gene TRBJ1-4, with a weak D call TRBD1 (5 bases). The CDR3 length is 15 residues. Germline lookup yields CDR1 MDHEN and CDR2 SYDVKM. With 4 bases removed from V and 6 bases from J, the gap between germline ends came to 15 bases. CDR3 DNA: TGTGCCAGCAGTTCCGCGTCCGGGGGGTATGAAAAACTGTTTTTT. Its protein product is CASSSASGGYEKLFF.

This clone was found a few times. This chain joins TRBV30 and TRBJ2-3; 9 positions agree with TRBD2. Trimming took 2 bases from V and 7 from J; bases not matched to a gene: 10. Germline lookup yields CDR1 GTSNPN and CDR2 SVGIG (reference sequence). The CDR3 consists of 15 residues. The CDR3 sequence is CAWSRSSGMGNTQYF. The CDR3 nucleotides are TGTGCCTGGAGTCGCTCTAGCGGGATGGGAAATACGCAGTATTTT.

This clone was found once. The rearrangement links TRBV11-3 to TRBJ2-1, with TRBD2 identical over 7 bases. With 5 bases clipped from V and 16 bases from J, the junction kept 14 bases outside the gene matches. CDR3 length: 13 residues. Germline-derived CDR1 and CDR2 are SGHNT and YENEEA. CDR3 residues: CASSPRLEGGPFF. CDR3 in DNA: TGTGCCAGCAGCCCCCGGCTTGAGGGAGGGCCTTTCTTC.

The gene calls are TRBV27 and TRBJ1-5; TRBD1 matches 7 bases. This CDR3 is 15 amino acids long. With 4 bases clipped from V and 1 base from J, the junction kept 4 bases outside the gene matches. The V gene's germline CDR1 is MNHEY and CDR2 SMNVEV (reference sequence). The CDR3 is CASSSARGSNQPQHF. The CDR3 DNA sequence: TGTGCCAGCAGTTCCGCCAGGGGGAGCAATCAGCCCCAGCATTTT.

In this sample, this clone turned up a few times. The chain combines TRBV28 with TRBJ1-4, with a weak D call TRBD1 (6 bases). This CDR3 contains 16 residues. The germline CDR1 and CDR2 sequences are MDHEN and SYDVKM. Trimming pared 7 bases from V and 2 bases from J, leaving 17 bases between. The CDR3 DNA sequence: TGTGCCAGCACACCCGGGACACGCGCGACTAATGAAAAACTGTTTTTT. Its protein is CASTPGTRATNEKLFF.

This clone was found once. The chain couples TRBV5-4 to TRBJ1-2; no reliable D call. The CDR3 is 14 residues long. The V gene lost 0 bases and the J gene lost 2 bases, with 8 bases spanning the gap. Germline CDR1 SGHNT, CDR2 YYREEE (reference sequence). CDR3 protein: CASSLDLVNYGYTF. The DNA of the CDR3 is TGTGCCAGCAGCTTGGACTTAGTCAACTATGGCTACACCTTC.